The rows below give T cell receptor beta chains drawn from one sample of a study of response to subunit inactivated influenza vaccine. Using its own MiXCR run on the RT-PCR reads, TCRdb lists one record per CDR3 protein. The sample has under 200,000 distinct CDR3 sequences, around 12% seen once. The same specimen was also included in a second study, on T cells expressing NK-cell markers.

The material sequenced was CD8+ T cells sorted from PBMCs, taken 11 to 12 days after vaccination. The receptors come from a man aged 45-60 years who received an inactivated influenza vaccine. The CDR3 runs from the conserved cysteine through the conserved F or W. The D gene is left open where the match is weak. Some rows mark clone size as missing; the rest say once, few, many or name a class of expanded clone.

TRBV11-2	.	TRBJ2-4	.	TGTGCCAGCAGCTTAGACTCCCAGGGCAAAAACATTCAGTACTTC	CASSLDSQGKNIQYF
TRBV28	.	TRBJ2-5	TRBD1	TGTGTCAGCAGCAGGACAGGGGGGGTCCAAGAGACCCAGTACTTC	CVSSRTGGVQETQYF
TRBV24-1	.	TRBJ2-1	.	TGTGCCACCAGTGATGCGTGGGGGGATGAGCAGTTCTTC	CATSDAWGDEQFF
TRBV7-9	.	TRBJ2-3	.	TGTGCCAGCAGCTTAGTCACAGGTTTGTTGGATACGCAGTATTTT	CASSLVTGLLDTQYF
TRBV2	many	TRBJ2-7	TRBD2	TGTGCCAGCAAGCTAGCGGGAGGGAGCTCCTACGAGCAGTACTTC	CASKLAGGSSYEQYF
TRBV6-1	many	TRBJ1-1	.	TGTGCCAGCAGAAAGTTTGCACCGAACACTGAAGCTTTCTTT	CASRKFAPNTEAFF
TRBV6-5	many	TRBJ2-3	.	TGTGCCAGCAGTTGGGGCGGGACGCAGTATTTT	CASSWGGTQYF
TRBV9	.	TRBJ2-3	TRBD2	TGTGCCAGCGGACGGACTAGCGGCACAGATACGCAGTATTTT	CASGRTSGTDTQYF
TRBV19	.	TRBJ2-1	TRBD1	TGTGCCAGTAGTATAAACAGGGGGGTTGAGCAGTTCTTC	CASSINRGVEQFF
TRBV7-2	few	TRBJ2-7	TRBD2	TGTGCCAGCAGCGAACAAGCGGGGGGGCCGTACGAGCAGTACTTC	CASSEQAGGPYEQYF
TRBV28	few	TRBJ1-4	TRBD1	TGTGCCAGCAGTCTATATACCGGGACAGTATATGAAAAACTGTTTTTT	CASSLYTGTVYEKLFF
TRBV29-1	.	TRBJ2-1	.	TGCAGCGTCGCCGGGACTCTCGTCTCCTACAATGAGCAGTTCTTC	CSVAGTLVSYNEQFF
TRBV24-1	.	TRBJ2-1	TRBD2	TGTGCCACAGCCGGTCCGGGAGCGGGAGTCGACAATGAGCAGTTCTTC	CATAGPGAGVDNEQFF
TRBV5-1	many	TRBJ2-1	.	TGCGCCAGCAGCCAATACACCGCCGGTGGAGAGCAGTTCTTC	CASSQYTAGGEQFF
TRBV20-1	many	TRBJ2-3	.	TGCAGTGCTAGCCCGCAGGGGTGGACAGATACGCAGTATTTT	CSASPQGWTDTQYF
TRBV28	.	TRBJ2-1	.	TGTGCCAGCAGCCCCAAGGGGCAGGGATACAATGAGCAGTTCTTC	CASSPKGQGYNEQFF
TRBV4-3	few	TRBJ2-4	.	TGCGCCAGCAGCCAAGATTGGACCCTAAACTTAGCCAAAAACATTCAGTACTTC	CASSQDWTLNLAKNIQYF